Presented here are 23 T cell receptor beta chains from one specimen sequenced in a study of blood T cells in healthy people across ages. The authors ran a second PCR of about 7 to 11 cycles using a sample-barcoded 5' primer and a J-beta primer mix. One entry per CDR3 protein results from TCRdb running MiXCR on the 5' RACE reads. The sample shows about 760,000 distinct CDR3 sequences, more than 55% of them seen only once. The sequencing input was blood. The origin of the receptors is a man aged 40-50 years in good health.

This clonotype was observed a few times. The chain recombines TRBV28 with TRBJ2-1, with 12 bases matching TRBD2. Germline CDR1 and CDR2: MDHEN and SYDVKM. CDR3 length: 15 amino acids. V dropped 5 bases and J dropped 8; count of bases not matched to a gene: 7. CDR3 in amino acids: CASSQTSGSRYEQFF. In nucleotides, the CDR3 is TGTGCCAGCAGTCAGACTAGCGGGAGTCGATATGAGCAGTTCTTC.

The chain links TRBV9 to TRBJ2-3; a weak D match, TRBD2 (7 bases). Germline loops: CDR1 SGDLS, CDR2 YYNGEE. This CDR3 spans 16 amino acids. V lost 0 bases and J 4 bases, leaving 15 bases between the germline ends. CDR3 sequence reads: CASSVEGGDLADTQYF. As DNA, the CDR3 is TGTGCCAGCAGCGTAGAAGGGGGGGATTTGGCAGATACGCAGTATTTT.

V usage is TRBV11-2 and J usage is TRBJ1-2, with D possibly being TRBD1 (5 bases). Trimming cost V 6 bases and J 4 bases, with 18 bases left between them. Germline V CDR1 and CDR2: SGHAT, FQNNGV. The CDR3 spans 15 residues. The chain's CDR3 is CASSSGAPEAYGYTF. Here the CDR3 DNA reads TGTGCCAGCAGTAGTGGGGCCCCCGAGGCCTATGGCTACACCTTC. Based on the CDR3 plus reference TRBV11-2 and TRBJ1-2, the full variable domain is EAGVAQSPRYKIIEKRQSVAFWCNPISGHATLYWYQQILGQGPKLLIQFQNNGVVDDSQLPKDRFSAERLKGVDSTLKIQPAKLEDSAVYLCASSSGAPEAYGYTFGSGTRLTVV.

This clonotype was seen only a few times. The V call is TRBV27, the J call TRBJ2-1, with D unresolved. The germline CDR1 and CDR2 sequences are MNHEY and SMNVEV (reference sequence). The CDR3 spans 15 residues. The V end lost 6 bases, the J end lost 0 bases, and 12 bases lay between the germline ends. CDR3 DNA sequence: TGTGCCAGCAGCCCAAGGAGCGCCTCCTACAATGAGCAGTTCTTC. Protein: CASSPRSASYNEQFF.

The chain links TRBV27 to TRBJ2-3; D call uncertain. The CDR3 runs 15 residues. The germline gives CDR1 MNHEY, CDR2 SMNVEV (reference sequence). The V end was cut by 4 bases, the J end by 3 bases, with 14 bases between. CDR3 nucleotides: TGTGCCAGCAGTTCACGCCCTGTATCGACAGATACGCAGTATTTT. Protein sequence: CASSSRPVSTDTQYF.

This sequence joins TRBV11-2 and TRBJ2-7; D is uncertain. CDR1 SGHAT and CDR2 FQNNGV come from the germline V gene. The CDR3 sequence is 14 residues long. V was trimmed by 2 bases and J by 5 bases, leaving 13 bases between them. The CDR3 nucleotides read TGTGCCAGCAGCTTATTCCACCAAAAGGACGAGCAGTACTTC. Protein sequence: CASSLFHQKDEQYF. The variable domain in full, with the rest retrieved from reference TRBV11-2 and TRBJ2-7, is EAGVAQSPRYKIIEKRQSVAFWCNPISGHATLYWYQQILGQGPKLLIQFQNNGVVDDSQLPKDRFSAERLKGVDSTLKIQPAKLEDSAVYLCASSLFHQKDEQYFGPGTRLTVT.

V and J are TRBV5-1 and TRBJ1-1; D perhaps matches TRBD1 (6 bases). Germline V gives CDR1 SGHRS, CDR2 YFSETQ. CDR3 size: 15 residues. The V gene lost 4 bases and the J gene lost 1 base, with 14 bases spanning the gap. The CDR3 loop reads CASSVRQQGNTEAFF. The CDR3 nucleotides read TGCGCCAGCAGCGTGAGGCAACAGGGGAACACTGAAGCTTTCTTT.

V is TRBV3-1 and J is TRBJ2-5; TRBD2 is a possible D gene (6 bases). CDR1 and CDR2 from the germline V gene are LGHDT and YNNKEL (reference sequence). V lost 5 bases and J lost 0, with 19 bases in between. This CDR3 is built from 17 residues. CDR3 bases: TGTGCCAGCAGCACAAGGTCGAGCGGGCAGTACCAAGAGACCCAGTACTTC. This encodes CASSTRSSGQYQETQYF.

This chain connects TRBV4-1 to TRBJ1-1, with a weak D call TRBD1 (5 bases). The germline V gene has CDR1 MGHRA and CDR2 YSYEKL. This CDR3 has 14 amino acids. Trimming took 4 bases from V and 12 from J, leaving 21 bases between them. The CDR3 sequence is CASSPPEGRGRTFF. DNA of the CDR3: TGCGCCAGCAGCCCCCCCGAGGGCCGGGGGAGAACTTTCTTT.

V usage is TRBV3-1 and J usage is TRBJ2-3; TRBD2 agrees at 7 bases. V gave up 5 bases and J gave up 2 bases; unmatched junction bases: 16. The CDR3 length is 18 residues. Germline loops: CDR1 LGHDT, CDR2 YNNKEL (reference sequence). Here the CDR3 DNA reads TGTGCCAGCAGCGACCTGGCTCGGGCTAGCGGCTCCACAGATACGCAGTATTTT. It specifies CASSDLARASGSTDTQYF.

At least ten counts were recorded for this clonotype. This chain connects TRBV27 to TRBJ2-6; 8 positions agree with TRBD1. J gave up 2 bases and V 0 bases, and 3 bases lay outside the gene matches. This CDR3 has 17 amino acids. CDR1 MNHEY and CDR2 SMNVEV come from the germline V gene (reference sequence). CDR3 DNA: TGTGCCAGCAGTTTATCGACAGGGGTCACTGGGGCCAACGTCCTGACTTTC. It is translated as CASSLSTGVTGANVLTF.

This clonotype was seen only a few times. This rearrangement joins TRBV20-1 to TRBJ2-1, with TRBD2 matching over 10 bases. The CDR3 length is 15 residues. J lost 2 bases, V lost 4 bases, and 5 bases had no gene match. Germline values: CDR1 DFQATT, CDR2 SNEGSKA (reference sequence). CDR3 protein: CSATLAGGTYNEQFF. The CDR3 coding sequence is TGCAGTGCTACGTTAGCGGGGGGAACCTACAATGAGCAGTTCTTC.

The V gene is TRBV6-6, the J gene TRBJ1-2, with 7 bases that match TRBD1. Germline CDR1 MNHNY, CDR2 SVGAGI (reference sequence). V dropped 2 bases and J dropped 4; count of bases not matched to a gene: 10. CDR3 length: 16 residues. The CDR3 nucleotides read TGTGCCAGCAGTTACCCGACGCAGGGGGTCGTCTATGGCTACACCTTC. Its translation: CASSYPTQGVVYGYTF.

The rearrangement joins TRBV25-1 to TRBJ2-5; D is unclear. There are 14 residues in the CDR3. Trimming left V 2 bases short and J 11 bases short, with 18 bases between. Germline loops: CDR1 MGHDK, CDR2 SYGVNS. CDR3 region: CASSEIGPIEEQYF. The DNA for the CDR3 is TGTGCCAGCAGTGAAATCGGGCCCATTGAAGAGCAGTACTTC.

This clonotype was found many times. The chain has TRBV7-2 and TRBJ2-6; 7 nucleotides align to TRBD1. This CDR3 has 17 amino acids. Germline V gene data show CDR1 as SGHTA and CDR2 as FQGNSA. The V segment lost 5 bases and the J segment 2 bases; nucleotides outside the gene matches: 9. This CDR3 is CASSLTGVVTGANVLTF. The CDR3 DNA is TGTGCCAGCAGCCTTACAGGGGTGGTAACTGGGGCCAACGTCCTGACTTTC.

This sequence joins TRBV7-9 and TRBJ1-5; possible D gene TRBD1, 5 bases. V shed 4 bases and J shed 6 bases, with 13 bases lying between them. Germline CDR1 SEHNR, CDR2 FQNEAQ (reference sequence). This CDR3 has 14 residues. CDR3 sequence reads: CASSSRDGPQPQHF. CDR3 coding DNA: TGTGCCAGCAGCTCTAGGGACGGACCTCAGCCCCAGCATTTT.

The chain uses TRBV20-1 and TRBJ1-2, with 7 bases that match TRBD1. V was clipped by 6 bases and J by 6 bases; unmatched bases: 10. Germline V gene lookup returns CDR1 DFQATT and CDR2 SNEGSKA (reference sequence). The CDR3 is made up of 13 amino acids. The CDR3 nucleotides read TGCAGTGCCCCAACAAGGGGGCATAATGGCTACACCTTC. This sequence encodes CSAPTRGHNGYTF.

This clonotype occurred many times. The V and J genes are TRBV29-1 and TRBJ2-1; D is possibly TRBD1 (6 bases). Trimming took 6 bases from V and 8 from J, leaving 14 bases between them. The germline V gene has CDR1 SQVTM and CDR2 ANQGSEA. The CDR3 runs to 12 residues. CDR3 nucleotides: TGCAGCGTCAAAAAAGGGGGAGATGAGCAGTTCTTC. Protein product: CSVKKGGDEQFF.

This chain connects TRBV2 to TRBJ2-3; 9 bases agree with TRBD2. The germline V gene has CDR1 SNHLY and CDR2 FYNNEI. V lost 2 bases and J lost 0; bases outside the gene matches: 6. The CDR3 has 17 amino acids. Written as DNA, the CDR3 is TGTGCCAGCAGTGAAAGTCTGCTAGCGGGGAGCACAGATACGCAGTATTTT. Protein product: CASSESLLAGSTDTQYF.

V and J are TRBV20-1 and TRBJ2-1, with 11 bases aligning to TRBD2. The J call could be wrong; TRBJ2-7 is a better fit for the DNA end. The germline gives CDR1 DFQATT, CDR2 SNEGSKA (reference sequence). The CDR3 sequence is 16 residues long. The CDR3 here is CSARDSGTSGYNEQYF. The CDR3 DNA reads as TGCAGTGCTAGAGACTCCGGGACTAGCGGCTACAATGAGCAGTACTTC.

This clonotype was found a few times. This rearrangement joins TRBV4-1 to TRBJ2-7, with D perhaps matching TRBD1 or TRBD2 (6 bases each). The CDR3 is 16 residues long. The germline CDR1 and CDR2 sequences are MGHRA and YSYEKL. Trimming left V 0 bases short and J 4 bases short, with 16 bases between. This CDR3 is CASSQDFGGIMYEQYF. For the CDR3, the DNA is TGCGCCAGCAGCCAAGATTTCGGGGGCATCATGTACGAGCAGTACTTC.

This clonotype showed up just a few times. The chain uses TRBV24-1 and TRBJ2-5; D is ambiguous. The CDR3 spans 13 residues. Trimming pared 3 bases from V and 0 bases from J, leaving 4 bases between. In germline, CDR1 is KGHDR, CDR2 SFDVKD. The CDR3 spells CATSDVYQETQYF. CDR3 bases: TGTGCCACCAGTGATGTGTACCAAGAGACCCAGTACTTC.

This chain uses TRBV6-1 with TRBJ1-5; D is undetermined. Trimming shortened V by 1 base and J by 0 bases, and 10 bases separated the two germline ends. The CDR3 has 16 amino acids. Germline assignment: CDR1 MNHNS and CDR2 SASEGT. The CDR3 coding sequence is TGTGCCAGCAGTGAAGATTTTTGGAATAGCAATCAGCCCCAGCATTTT. It specifies CASSEDFWNSNQPQHF.